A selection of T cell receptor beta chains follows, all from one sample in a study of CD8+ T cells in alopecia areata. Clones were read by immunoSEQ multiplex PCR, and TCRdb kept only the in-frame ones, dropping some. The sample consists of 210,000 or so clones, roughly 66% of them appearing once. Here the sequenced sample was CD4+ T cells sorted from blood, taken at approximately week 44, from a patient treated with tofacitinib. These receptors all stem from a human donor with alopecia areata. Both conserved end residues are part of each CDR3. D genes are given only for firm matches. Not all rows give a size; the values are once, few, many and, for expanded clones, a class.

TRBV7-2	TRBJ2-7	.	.	TGTGCCAGCAGCTTGGGGCAGGAGGGCGAGCAGTACTTC	CASSLGQEGEQYF
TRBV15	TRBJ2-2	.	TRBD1	TGTGCCACCAGCAGAGCGAGGGGGCGCAGGACCGGGGAGCTGTTTTTT	CATSRARGRRTGELFF
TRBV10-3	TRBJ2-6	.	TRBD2	TGTGCCATCAGTGGGGGGACTAGCGGTCCAAGCTCTGGGGCCAACGTCCTGACTTTC	CAISGGTSGPSSGANVLTF
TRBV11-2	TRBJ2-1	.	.	TGTGCCAGCAGCTTAGTGGGGGGTGAGCAGTTCTTC	CASSLVGGEQFF
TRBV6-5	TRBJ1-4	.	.	TGTGCCAGCAGTTACTCTGGAGAAAAACTGTTTTTT	CASSYSGEKLFF
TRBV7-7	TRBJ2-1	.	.	TGTGCCAGCAGCTCCTCTAGGTTGCATGAGCAGTTCTTC	CASSSSRLHEQFF
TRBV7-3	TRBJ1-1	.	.	TGTGCCAGCAGCTTAGTTGGGGGGAACACTGAAGCTTTCTTT	CASSLVGGNTEAFF
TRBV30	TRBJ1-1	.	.	TGTGCCTGGAGTGAAAACTACAGGAAGGCTGAAGCTTTCTTT	CAWSENYRKAEAFF
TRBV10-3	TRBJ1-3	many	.	TGTGCCATCAGCCGGGACGCCCTGGACACCATATATTTT	CAISRDALDTIYF
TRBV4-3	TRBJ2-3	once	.	TGCGCCAGCAGCATGGACAGCCTCACAGATACGCAGTATTTT	CASSMDSLTDTQYF
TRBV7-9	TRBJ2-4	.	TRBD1	TGTGCCAGCAGCGCGAACCCGGGACAGGATAAAAACATTCAGTACTTC	CASSANPGQDKNIQYF
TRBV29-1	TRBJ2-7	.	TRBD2	TGCAGCGTCCTCGGGAGCGGGGACTACGAGCAGTACTTC	CSVLGSGDYEQYF
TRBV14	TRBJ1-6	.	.	TGTGCCAGCAGCCAAGAGGTGAGGCGCTCACCCCTCCACTTT	CASSQEVRRSPLHF
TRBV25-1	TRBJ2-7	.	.	TGTGCCAGCAAGGGCCAGGGGAGCTCCTACGAGCAGTACTTC	CASKGQGSSYEQYF
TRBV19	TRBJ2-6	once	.	TGTGCCAGTAATCCTCGTTCAGACTCTGGGGCCAACGTCCTGACTTTC	CASNPRSDSGANVLTF
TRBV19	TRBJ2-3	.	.	TGTGCCAGTAGGAGCACAGATACGCAGTATTTT	CASRSTDTQYF
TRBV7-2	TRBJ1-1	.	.	TGTGCCAGCCGCTGGCGGACGGTAAACACTGAAGCTTTCTTT	CASRWRTVNTEAFF
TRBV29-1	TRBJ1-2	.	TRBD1	TGCAGCGTGCGGACAGGGATGGATGGCTACACCTTC	CSVRTGMDGYTF
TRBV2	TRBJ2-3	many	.	TGTGCCAGCAGTGGCCTAGGAGCTGGAGATACGCAGTATTTT	CASSGLGAGDTQYF
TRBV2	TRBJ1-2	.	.	TGTGCCAGCAGGAGTTATGGCTACACCTTC	CASRSYGYTF
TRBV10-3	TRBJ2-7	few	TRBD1	TGTGCCATCAGTGACGGGACAGGGGTCTCCTACGAGCAGTACTTC	CAISDGTGVSYEQYF
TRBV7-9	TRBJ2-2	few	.	TGTGCCAGCACCTTGACTCCTCGGGGGCCGAACACCGGGGAGCTGTTTTTT	CASTLTPRGPNTGELFF
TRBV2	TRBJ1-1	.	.	TGTGCCAGCAGTGAATTTTATCAGGCTTTAACCGACACTGAAGCTTTCTTT	CASSEFYQALTDTEAFF
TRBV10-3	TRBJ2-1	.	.	TGTGCCATCAGTGAGGAAGGGGGGGCCATCGCCAATGAGCAGTTCTTC	CAISEEGGAIANEQFF
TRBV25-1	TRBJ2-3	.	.	TGTGCCAGCAGTGGGAGGTTCGGGGGGCGGGCAGATACGCAGTATTTT	CASSGRFGGRADTQYF
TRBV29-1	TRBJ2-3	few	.	TGCAGCGTGCTTCTTGGAGATACGCAGTATTTT	CSVLLGDTQYF
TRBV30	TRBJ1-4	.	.	TGTGCCTGGAGTAGAACCCCGGCTAATGAAAAACTGTTTTTT	CAWSRTPANEKLFF
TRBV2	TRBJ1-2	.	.	TGTGCCAGCAGTATCGGGGTTAACTATGGCTACACCTTC	CASSIGVNYGYTF
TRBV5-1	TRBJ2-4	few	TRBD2	TGCGCCAGCAGCCTCTCAACTAGCGGGGGGCTGGGAAACATTCAGTACTTC	CASSLSTSGGLGNIQYF
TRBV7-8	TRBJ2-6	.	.	TGTGCCAGCAGCTTTTTCCCGGGGAGCTCTGGGGCCAACGTCCTGACTTTC	CASSFFPGSSGANVLTF
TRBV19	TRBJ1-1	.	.	TGTGCCAGTAGTACAGGGGTTAACACTGAAGCTTTCTTT	CASSTGVNTEAFF
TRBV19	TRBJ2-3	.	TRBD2	TGTGCCAGTGGGGGACTAGCGGGGGTGTCAAGCACAGATACGCAGTATTTT	CASGGLAGVSSTDTQYF
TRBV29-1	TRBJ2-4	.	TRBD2	TGCAGCGTTGGCGGGAGATTGGCCAAAAACATTCAGTACTTC	CSVGGRLAKNIQYF
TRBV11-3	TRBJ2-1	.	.	TGTGCCAGCAGCCCCCAAGCCTTACCGGAGCAGTTCTTC	CASSPQALPEQFF
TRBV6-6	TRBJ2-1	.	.	TGTGCCAGCAGTTACGGGGGGAGCTCCTACAATGAGCAGTTCTTC	CASSYGGSSYNEQFF
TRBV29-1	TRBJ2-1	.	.	TGCAGCGTTGTTTTAAGACTAGTCAATGAGCAGTTCTTC	CSVVLRLVNEQFF
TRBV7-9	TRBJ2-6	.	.	TGTGCCAGCAGCTTACCGAGGGGGTCCGGGGCCAACGTCCTGACTTTC	CASSLPRGSGANVLTF
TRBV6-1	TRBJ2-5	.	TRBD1	TGTGCCAGCAGTGAAGCGACAGGGGGGGGATTTGAGACCCAGTACTTC	CASSEATGGGFETQYF
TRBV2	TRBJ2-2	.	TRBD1	TGTGCCAGCAGTGAACAGGGGGCCACCGGGGAGCTGTTTTTT	CASSEQGATGELFF